This entry lists 23 T cell receptor beta chains sequenced from one sample in a study of blood T cell repertoires in COVID-19. Measured with immunoSEQ multiplex PCR; TCRdb has only the in-frame clones, and not every one. The sample holds roughly 250,000 clones, around nine tenths seen once. Sequenced: PBMCs or T cells enriched from blood (not recorded which). The receptors here all came from a woman aged 18-29 years who had recovered from COVID-19.

This clone was seen just once. CDR3 in DNA: TGTGCCAGCAGCTTGGGCAGGGGGCAGGATGAGCAGTTCTTC. Translation: CASSLGRGQDEQFF. The V gene is TRBV5-8, the J gene TRBJ2-1; 8 bases are a match to TRBD1. This CDR3 is built from 14 residues. Per germline, CDR1 SGHTS and CDR2 YDEGEE. J was trimmed by 8 bases and V by 0 bases; bases with no gene match: 4.

This clone was counted a single time. The chain is built from TRBV7-9 and TRBJ2-1; a possible D gene is TRBD2 (6 bases). The V and J ends lost 5 bases and 9 bases respectively, with 20 bases between them. The germline CDR1 and CDR2 sequences are SEHNR and FQNEAQ (reference sequence). The CDR3 spans 15 residues. CDR3 region: CASSPPGTYGGEQFF. The DNA for the CDR3 is TGTGCCAGCAGCCCCCCTGGGACTTATGGGGGTGAGCAGTTCTTC.

This clone was seen more than once but under ten times. The rearrangement joins TRBV4-1 to TRBJ2-7, with 11 bases identical to TRBD2. The germline V gene has CDR1 MGHRA and CDR2 YSYEKL. V lost 1 base, J lost 4 bases, and 0 bases stayed unmatched. This CDR3 has 14 residues. CDR3 bases: TGCGCCAGCAGCCAAGGACTAGCGGGATACGAGCAGTACTTC. This translates into CASSQGLAGYEQYF.

The chain combines TRBV11-3 with TRBJ1-1; D gene unclear. V was pared by 8 bases and J by 2 bases, with 3 bases between. Germline loops: CDR1 SGHNT, CDR2 YENEEA. The CDR3 spans 10 residues. CDR3 nucleotides: TGTGCCAGCTCTAACACTGAAGCTTTCTTT. Translation: CASSNTEAFF.

The chain couples TRBV27 to TRBJ1-2; D unclear. Germline V gives CDR1 MNHEY, CDR2 SMNVEV (reference sequence). Trimming removed 3 bases at V and 1 base at J, with 6 bases between. This CDR3 is built from 13 residues. The CDR3 sequence: CASSFRSNYGYTF. In DNA, the CDR3 is TGTGCCAGCAGTTTCAGAAGTAACTATGGCTACACCTTC.

This sequence joins TRBV4-3 and TRBJ1-1, with D possibly matching TRBD1 (6 bases). V shed 4 bases and J shed 1 base, with 10 bases lying between them. CDR3 size: 14 residues. CDR1 is LGHNA, CDR2 YSLEER, per germline. The CDR3 DNA follows: TGCGCCAGCAGCCTAGAGGGGGGGAACACTGAAGCTTTCTTT. Translation: CASSLEGGNTEAFF.

The chain carries TRBV6-2 or TRBV6-3 and TRBJ2-1, with a tentative D call TRBD1 (6 bases). V was cut by 6 bases and J by 3 bases, with 15 bases left in between. The CDR3 is 15 residues long. CDR1 MNHEY and CDR2 SVGEGT come from the germline V gene. In DNA form, the CDR3 reads TGTGCCAGCAGCGACGCCCGACAGGACTACAATGAGCAGTTCTTC. It yields the protein CASSDARQDYNEQFF.

V and J are TRBV28 and TRBJ1-5, with a weak D call TRBD1 (5 bases). Trimming cost V 6 bases and J 6 bases, with 18 bases left between them. CDR3 length: 15 amino acids. In germline, CDR1 is MDHEN, CDR2 SYDVKM. The CDR3 DNA is TGTGCCAGCAGACAAACAGGAGCATCAAGTCAGCCCCAGCATTTT. This encodes CASRQTGASSQPQHF.

V usage is TRBV2 and J usage is TRBJ1-1; TRBD1 agrees at 8 bases. CDR3 length: 14 residues. J was trimmed by 4 bases and V by 6 bases; bases with no gene match: 7. CDR1 is SNHLY and CDR2 is FYNNEI in the germline V gene. The CDR3 loop is CASSKKTGVTEAFF. Here the CDR3 DNA reads TGTGCCAGCAGCAAAAAGACAGGGGTCACTGAAGCTTTCTTT.

This chain links TRBV5-1 with TRBJ2-2, with D possibly matching TRBD1 (6 bases). V was clipped by 4 bases and J by 5 bases, with 15 bases between them. The CDR3 sequence is 15 residues long. Germline CDR1 reads SGHRS; CDR2 reads YFSETQ. CDR3 DNA: TGCGCCAGCAGCCCTCGACAGGCTACAACCGGGGAGCTGTTTTTT. Translation gives CASSPRQATTGELFF.

J is TRBJ1-2 and V is TRBV25-1; 10 nucleotides match TRBD1. From germline, CDR1 is MGHDK and CDR2 SYGVNS. CDR3 length: 14 amino acids. The J segment lost 7 bases and the V segment lost 3 bases, leaving 5 bases of the junction unmatched. As DNA, the CDR3 is TGTGCCAGCAGTGACAAGGACAGGGGGAGTGGCTACACCTTC. This encodes CASSDKDRGSGYTF.

This clone has ten or more counts. V usage is TRBV5-5 and J usage is TRBJ1-4; the D gene is possibly TRBD1 (6 bases). CDR1 is SGHKS and CDR2 is YYEKEE in the germline V gene (reference sequence). The V end lost 4 bases, the J end lost 5 bases, and 15 bases lay between the germline ends. The CDR3 runs to 15 residues. CDR3 loop: CASSPAGALNEKLFF. The CDR3 bases are TGTGCCAGCAGCCCAGCAGGGGCCCTAAATGAAAAACTGTTTTTT.

The CDR3 DNA sequence: TGTGCCAGCAGCCCGGGGACAGGGGTGAACACTGAAGCTTTCTTT. Its translation is CASSPGTGVNTEAFF. V and J are TRBV5-6 and TRBJ1-1, with 10 bases fitting TRBD1. V lost 4 bases to trimming and J lost 0 bases; unmatched junction nucleotides: 3. This CDR3 is 15 amino acids long. Germline V gene sequence: CDR1 SGHDT, CDR2 YYEEEE.

The chain employs TRBV4-1 and TRBJ2-7, with 7 bases fitting TRBD1. CDR3 length equals 15 residues. The germline V gene encodes CDR1 MGHRA and CDR2 YSYEKL. Trimming removed 4 bases from V and 2 bases from J; junction bases left unmatched: 8. CDR3 DNA: TGCGCCAGCAGCCTAGGGACAGCCGTCGCCTACGAGCAGTACTTC. Translated: CASSLGTAVAYEQYF.

The CDR3 region has the DNA TGCGCCAGCAGCTTGATCGGTGCAACTAATGAAAAACTGTTTTTT. Amino acids: CASSLIGATNEKLFF. This chain joins TRBV5-1 and TRBJ1-4; D not resolved. This CDR3 has 15 amino acids. The V end lost 1 base, the J end lost 0 bases, and 7 bases lay between the germline ends. Germline CDR1 is SGHRS and CDR2 is YFSETQ.

The V call is TRBV4-1, the J call TRBJ1-2; D might be TRBD1 (5 bases). The length of the CDR3 is 14 residues. Deletions cut 5 bases from V and 3 bases from J, with 13 bases between. The germline CDR1 and CDR2 sequences are MGHRA and YSYEKL. CDR3 protein: CASSDQGRHYGYTF. The CDR3 nucleotides are TGCGCCAGCAGCGACCAGGGTCGGCACTATGGCTACACCTTC.

This clone was counted only a few times. DNA of the CDR3: TGCGCCAGCAGCTTCCAGCGCCGGGAGGGCCAAGAGCAGTACTTC. Amino acids: CASSFQRREGQEQYF. The chain employs TRBV5-1 and TRBJ2-7; TRBD2 matches 8 bases. The CDR3 is made up of 15 amino acids. Trimming took 2 bases from V and 7 from J; bases not matched to a gene: 11. CDR1 and CDR2 from the germline V gene are SGHRS and YFSETQ.

J is TRBJ2-7 and V is TRBV5-4; TRBD2 is a possible D gene (5 bases). There are 14 residues in the CDR3. The ends were cut back, 4 bases at V and 6 bases at J, with 17 bases in the middle. Per germline, CDR1 SGHNT and CDR2 YYREEE (reference sequence). For the CDR3, the DNA is TGTGCCAGCAGCCCCGAGGGTGTGTGGGCCGAGCAGTACTTC. This translates into CASSPEGVWAEQYF.

The V and J genes are TRBV11-2 and TRBJ2-5, with D perhaps TRBD2 (5 bases). The CDR3 is made up of 15 amino acids. The germline V and J ends were trimmed by 0 bases and 1 base, with 9 bases remaining between them. Germline assignment: CDR1 SGHAT and CDR2 FQNNGV. CDR3 nucleotides: TGTGCCAGCAGCTTAGAGTATAGCGCCCAAGAGACCCAGTACTTC. This gives the protein CASSLEYSAQETQYF.

This clone was recorded once. The chain recombines TRBV5-4 with TRBJ1-6, with 7 bases identical to TRBD1. V was clipped by 4 bases and J by 8 bases; unmatched bases: 9. The CDR3 is 15 residues long. Germline V CDR1 and CDR2: SGHNT, YYREEE (reference sequence). This chain's CDR3 is CASSPDRALDSPLHF. In DNA, the CDR3 is TGTGCCAGCAGCCCCGACAGGGCCCTGGATTCACCCCTCCACTTT.

This rearrangement joins TRBV3-1 (or the pseudogene TRBV3-2) to TRBJ1-5; D gene ambiguous. Trimming left V 0 bases short and J 4 bases short, with 4 bases between. The CDR3 has 13 residues. Germline CDR1 reads LGHDT; CDR2 reads YNNKEL (reference sequence). The CDR3: CASSQDVNQPQHF. In DNA form, the CDR3 reads TGTGCCAGCAGCCAAGATGTAAATCAGCCCCAGCATTTT.

This rearrangement joins TRBV4-3 to TRBJ1-3; D gene ambiguous. V dropped 0 bases and J dropped 1 base, with 10 bases sitting between them. This CDR3 has 16 residues. Germline V gene sequence: CDR1 LGHNA, CDR2 YSLEER. The CDR3 loop is CASSQEQPYSGNTIYF. For the CDR3, the DNA is TGCGCCAGCAGCCAAGAACAGCCGTATTCTGGAAACACCATATATTTT.

A note on this clone: The junction and the germline gene differ at one end; a read error may be behind it. The J gene is TRBJ1-3, the V gene TRBV10-3; D may be TRBD1 (6 bases). Looked up from germline, CDR1 is ENHRY and CDR2 is SYGVKD. This CDR3 has 12 amino acids. The CDR3 protein is CAISGTAIPSDF. Written as DNA, the CDR3 is TGTGCCATCAGTGGGACAGCGATTCCTTCTGATTTT.